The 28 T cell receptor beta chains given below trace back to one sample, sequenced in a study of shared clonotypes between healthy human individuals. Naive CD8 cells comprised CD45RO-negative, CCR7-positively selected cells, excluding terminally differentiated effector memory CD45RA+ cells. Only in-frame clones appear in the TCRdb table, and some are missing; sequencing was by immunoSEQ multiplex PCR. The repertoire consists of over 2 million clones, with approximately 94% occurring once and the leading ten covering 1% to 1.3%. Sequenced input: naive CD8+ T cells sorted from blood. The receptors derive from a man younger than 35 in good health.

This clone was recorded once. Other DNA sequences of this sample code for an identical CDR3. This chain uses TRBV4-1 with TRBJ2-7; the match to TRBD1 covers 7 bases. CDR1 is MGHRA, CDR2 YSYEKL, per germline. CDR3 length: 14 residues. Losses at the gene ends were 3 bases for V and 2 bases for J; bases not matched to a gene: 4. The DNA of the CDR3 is TGCGCCAGCAGCCAGGGACAGTTAACCTACGAGCAGTACTTC. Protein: CASSQGQLTYEQYF.

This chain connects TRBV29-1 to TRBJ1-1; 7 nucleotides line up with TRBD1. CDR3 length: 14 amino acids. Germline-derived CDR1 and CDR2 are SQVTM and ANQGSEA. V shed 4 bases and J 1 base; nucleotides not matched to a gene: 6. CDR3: CSVARQGKNTEAFF. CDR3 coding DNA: TGCAGCGTTGCCAGACAGGGCAAGAACACTGAAGCTTTCTTT.

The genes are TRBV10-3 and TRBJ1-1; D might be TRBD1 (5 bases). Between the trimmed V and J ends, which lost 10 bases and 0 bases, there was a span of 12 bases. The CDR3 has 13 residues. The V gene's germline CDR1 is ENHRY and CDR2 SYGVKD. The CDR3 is CATTRQLNTEAFF. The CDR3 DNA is TGTGCCACCACGAGACAGTTGAACACTGAAGCTTTCTTT.

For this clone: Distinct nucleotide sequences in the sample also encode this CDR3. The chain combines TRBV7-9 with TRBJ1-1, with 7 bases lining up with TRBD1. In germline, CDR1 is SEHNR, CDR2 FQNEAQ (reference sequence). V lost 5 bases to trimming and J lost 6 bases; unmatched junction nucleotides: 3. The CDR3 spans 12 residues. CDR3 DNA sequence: TGTGCCAGCAGCCCGGGGACAGCTGAAGCTTTCTTT. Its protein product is CASSPGTAEAFF. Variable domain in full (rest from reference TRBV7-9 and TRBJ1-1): DTGVSQNPRHKITKRGQNVTFRCDPISEHNRLYWYRQTLGQGPEFLTYFQNEAQLEKSRLLSDRFSAERPKGSFSTLEIQRTEQGDSAMYLCASSPGTAEAFFGQGTRLTVV.

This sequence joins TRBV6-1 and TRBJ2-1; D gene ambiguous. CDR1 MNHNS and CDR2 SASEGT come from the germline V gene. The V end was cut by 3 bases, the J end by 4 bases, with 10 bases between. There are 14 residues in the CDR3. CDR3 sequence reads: CASSEDGVYNEQFF. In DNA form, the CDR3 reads TGTGCCAGCAGTGAGGATGGCGTTTACAATGAGCAGTTCTTC.

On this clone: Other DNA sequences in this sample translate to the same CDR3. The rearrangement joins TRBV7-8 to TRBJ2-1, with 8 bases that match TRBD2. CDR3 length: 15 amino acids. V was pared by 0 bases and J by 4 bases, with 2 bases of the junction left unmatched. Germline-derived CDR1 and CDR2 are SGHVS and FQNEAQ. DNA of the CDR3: TGTGCCAGCAGCTTAGCAGCGGGAGCTTACAATGAGCAGTTCTTC. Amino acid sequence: CASSLAAGAYNEQFF.

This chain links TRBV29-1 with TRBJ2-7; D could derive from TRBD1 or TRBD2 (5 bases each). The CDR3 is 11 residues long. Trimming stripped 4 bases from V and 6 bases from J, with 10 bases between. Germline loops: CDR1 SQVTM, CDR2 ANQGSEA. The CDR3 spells CSVGNGGEQYF. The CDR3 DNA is TGCAGCGTTGGTAATGGGGGCGAGCAGTACTTC.

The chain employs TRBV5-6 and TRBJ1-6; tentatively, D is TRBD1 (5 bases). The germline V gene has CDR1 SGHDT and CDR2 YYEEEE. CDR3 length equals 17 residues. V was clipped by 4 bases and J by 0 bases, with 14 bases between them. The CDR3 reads CASSPGGRSSYNSPLHF. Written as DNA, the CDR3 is TGTGCCAGCAGCCCTGGGGGGAGGAGCTCCTATAATTCACCCCTCCACTTT.

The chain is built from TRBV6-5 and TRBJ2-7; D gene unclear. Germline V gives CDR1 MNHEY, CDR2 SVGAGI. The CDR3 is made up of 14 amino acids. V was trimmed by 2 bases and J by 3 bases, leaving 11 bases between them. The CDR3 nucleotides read TGTGCCAGCAGTTACAGAGAACTGGGCTACGAGCAGTACTTC. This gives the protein CASSYRELGYEQYF.

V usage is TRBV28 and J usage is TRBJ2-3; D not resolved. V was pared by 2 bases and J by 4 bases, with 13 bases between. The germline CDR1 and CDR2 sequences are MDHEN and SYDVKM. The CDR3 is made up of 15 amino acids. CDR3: CASSLAAGWSDTQYF. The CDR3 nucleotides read TGTGCCAGCAGTTTAGCGGCAGGTTGGTCAGATACGCAGTATTTT.

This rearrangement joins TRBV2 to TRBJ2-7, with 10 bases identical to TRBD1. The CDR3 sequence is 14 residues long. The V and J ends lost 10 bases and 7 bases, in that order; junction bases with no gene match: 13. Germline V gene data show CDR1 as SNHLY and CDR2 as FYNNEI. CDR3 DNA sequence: TGTGCCAACCGACAGGGGGCAGGATTCGAGGAGCAGTACTTC. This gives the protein CANRQGAGFEEQYF.

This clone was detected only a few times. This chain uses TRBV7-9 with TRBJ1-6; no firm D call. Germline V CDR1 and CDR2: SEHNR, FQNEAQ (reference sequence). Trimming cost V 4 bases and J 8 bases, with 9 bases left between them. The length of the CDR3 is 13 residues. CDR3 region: CASSSKQDSPLHF. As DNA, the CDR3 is TGTGCCAGCAGCTCCAAGCAGGATTCACCCCTCCACTTT.

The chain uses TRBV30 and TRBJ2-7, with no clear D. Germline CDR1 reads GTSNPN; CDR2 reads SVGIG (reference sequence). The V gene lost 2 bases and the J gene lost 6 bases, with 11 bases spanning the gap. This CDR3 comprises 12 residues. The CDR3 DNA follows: TGTGCCTGGAGTCGGCCGCCTGGCGAGCAGTACTTC. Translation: CAWSRPPGEQYF.

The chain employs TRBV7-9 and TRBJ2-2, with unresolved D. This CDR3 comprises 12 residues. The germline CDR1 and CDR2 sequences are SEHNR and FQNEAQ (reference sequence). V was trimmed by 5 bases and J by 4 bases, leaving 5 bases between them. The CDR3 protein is CASSDTTGELFF. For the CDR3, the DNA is TGTGCCAGCAGCGATACCACCGGGGAGCTGTTTTTT.

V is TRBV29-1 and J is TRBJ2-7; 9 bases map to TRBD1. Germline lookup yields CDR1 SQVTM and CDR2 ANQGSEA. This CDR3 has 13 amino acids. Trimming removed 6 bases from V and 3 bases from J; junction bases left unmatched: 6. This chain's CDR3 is CSVVGQGNYEQYF. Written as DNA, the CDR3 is TGCAGCGTGGTGGGACAGGGAAACTACGAGCAGTACTTC.

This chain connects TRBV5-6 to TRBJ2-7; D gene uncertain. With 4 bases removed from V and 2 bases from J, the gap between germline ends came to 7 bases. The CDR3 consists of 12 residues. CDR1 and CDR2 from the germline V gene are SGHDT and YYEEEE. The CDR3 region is CASSHPTYEQYF. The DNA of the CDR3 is TGTGCCAGCAGCCATCCGACCTACGAGCAGTACTTC.

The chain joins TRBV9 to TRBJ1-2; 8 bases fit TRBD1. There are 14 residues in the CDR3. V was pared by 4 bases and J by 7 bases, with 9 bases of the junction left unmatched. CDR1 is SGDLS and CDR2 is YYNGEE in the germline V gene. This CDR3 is CASSSRTGKGGYTF. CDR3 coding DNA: TGTGCCAGCAGCTCACGGACAGGGAAAGGTGGCTACACCTTC.

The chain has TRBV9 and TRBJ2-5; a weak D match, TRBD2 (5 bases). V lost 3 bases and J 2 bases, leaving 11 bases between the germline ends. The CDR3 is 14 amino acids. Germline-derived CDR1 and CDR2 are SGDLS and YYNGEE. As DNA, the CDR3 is TGTGCCAGCAGCGCCCCAAGCGGACAAGAGACCCAGTACTTC. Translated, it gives CASSAPSGQETQYF.

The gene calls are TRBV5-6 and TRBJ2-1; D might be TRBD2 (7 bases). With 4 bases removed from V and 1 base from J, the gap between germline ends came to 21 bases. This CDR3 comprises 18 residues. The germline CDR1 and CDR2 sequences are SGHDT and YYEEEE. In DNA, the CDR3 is TGTGCCAGCAGCCCGCCGTCTTGGGGGGGCGAATCCTACAATGAGCAGTTCTTC. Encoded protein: CASSPPSWGGESYNEQFF.

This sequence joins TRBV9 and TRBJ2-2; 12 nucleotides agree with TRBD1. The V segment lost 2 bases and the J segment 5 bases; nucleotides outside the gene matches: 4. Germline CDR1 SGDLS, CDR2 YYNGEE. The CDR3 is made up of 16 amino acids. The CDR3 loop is CASSVWDRGQTGELFF. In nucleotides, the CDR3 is TGTGCCAGCAGCGTCTGGGACAGGGGGCAGACCGGGGAGCTGTTTTTT.

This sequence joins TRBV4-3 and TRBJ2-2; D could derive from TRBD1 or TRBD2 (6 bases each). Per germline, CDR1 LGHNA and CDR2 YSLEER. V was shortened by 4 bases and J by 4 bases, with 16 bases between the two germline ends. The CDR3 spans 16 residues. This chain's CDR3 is CASSLGTGAGTGELFF. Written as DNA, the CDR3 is TGCGCCAGCAGCCTTGGTACGGGGGCGGGCACCGGGGAGCTGTTTTTT.

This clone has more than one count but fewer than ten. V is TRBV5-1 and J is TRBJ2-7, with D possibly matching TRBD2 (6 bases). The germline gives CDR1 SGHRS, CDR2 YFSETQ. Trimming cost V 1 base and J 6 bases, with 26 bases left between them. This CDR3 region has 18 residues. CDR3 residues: CASSLRRGGGKRSLEQYF. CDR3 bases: TGCGCCAGCAGCTTGAGGAGGGGCGGCGGAAAAAGATCCCTCGAGCAGTACTTC.

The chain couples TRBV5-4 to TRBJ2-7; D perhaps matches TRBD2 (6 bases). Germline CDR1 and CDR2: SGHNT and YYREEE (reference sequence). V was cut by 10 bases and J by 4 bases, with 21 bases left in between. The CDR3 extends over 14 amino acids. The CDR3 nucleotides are TGTGCCTACTCGCCGGACTATCTTAAATACGAGCAGTACTTC. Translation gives CAYSPDYLKYEQYF.

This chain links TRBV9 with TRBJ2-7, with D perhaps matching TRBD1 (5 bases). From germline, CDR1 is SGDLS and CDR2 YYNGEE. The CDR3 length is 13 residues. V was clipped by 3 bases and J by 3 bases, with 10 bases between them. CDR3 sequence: CASSAGPIYEQYF. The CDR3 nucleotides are TGTGCCAGCAGCGCAGGGCCTATCTACGAGCAGTACTTC.

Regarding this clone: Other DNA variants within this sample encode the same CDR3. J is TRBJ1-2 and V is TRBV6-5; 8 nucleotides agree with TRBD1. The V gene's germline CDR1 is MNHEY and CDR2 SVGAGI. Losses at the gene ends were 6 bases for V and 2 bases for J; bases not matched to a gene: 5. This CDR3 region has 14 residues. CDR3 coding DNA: TGTGCCAGCAGAACAGGGGGTGAAAACTATGGCTACACCTTC. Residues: CASRTGGENYGYTF.

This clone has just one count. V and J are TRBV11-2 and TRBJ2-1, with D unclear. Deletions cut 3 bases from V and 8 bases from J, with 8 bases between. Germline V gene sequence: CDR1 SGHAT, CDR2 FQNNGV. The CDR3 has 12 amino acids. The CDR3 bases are TGTGCCAGCAGCTTCATCCGGGATGAGCAGTTCTTC. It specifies CASSFIRDEQFF.

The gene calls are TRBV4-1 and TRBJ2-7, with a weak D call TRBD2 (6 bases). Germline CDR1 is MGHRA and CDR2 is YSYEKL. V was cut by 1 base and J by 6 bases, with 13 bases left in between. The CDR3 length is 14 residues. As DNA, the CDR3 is TGCGCCAGCAGCCAAGTGGGGGGAACATTCGAGCAGTACTTC. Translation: CASSQVGGTFEQYF.

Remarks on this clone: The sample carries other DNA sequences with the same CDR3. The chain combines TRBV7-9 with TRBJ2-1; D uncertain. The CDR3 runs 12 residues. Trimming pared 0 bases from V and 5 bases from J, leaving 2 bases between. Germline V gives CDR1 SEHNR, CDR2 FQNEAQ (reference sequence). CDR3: CASSLANNEQFF. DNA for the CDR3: TGTGCCAGCAGCTTAGCCAACAATGAGCAGTTCTTC.